Listed here is a single T cell receptor (beta chain). The antigen is unknown. This entry is derived from a study of T cells after yellow fever vaccination. Whole-study context: Fractions with few cells were prepared using SMART-Seq v4 Ultra Low Input.

Generation of TCR cDNA used 5'RACE template switching (which added a universal primer site and UMIs). MiXCR was run by TCRdb on the 5' RACE reads, yielding one entry per CDR3 protein. Of over 300,000 distinct CDR3 sequences in the sample, around 7% were seen once. Trimming took off 1 base at V and 5 bases at J, with 7 bases between the two ends. In germline, CDR1 is SGHTA, CDR2 FQGNSA. The CDR3 contains 13 residues. Findings of the study overall: A weaker but faster secondary response was observed, peaking on day 5 versus 15.

The chain uses TRBV7-2 and TRBJ2-3; D gene uncertain. The sample was PBMCs, taken about 49 days after the first yellow fever vaccination. This TCR was sampled from a man aged 18 to 35 who received the YFV17D yellow fever vaccine. The CDR3 DNA reads TGTGCCAGCAGCTTAGTGATGGGAGATACGCAGTATTTT. Translation: CASSLVMGDTQYF. The variable domain in full, completed from reference TRBV7-2 and TRBJ2-3, reads GAGVSQSPSNKVTEKGKDVELRCDPISGHTALYWYRQSLGQGLEFLIYFQGNSAPDKSGLPSDRFSAERTGGSVSTLTIQRTQQEDSAVYLCASSLVMGDTQYFGPGTRLTVL.